The 24 T cell receptor beta chains presented below share a single source sample, sequenced in a study of blood T cell repertoires in COVID-19. Data came from immunoSEQ multiplex PCR; TCRdb stores just in-frame clones and leaves some out. Among about 320,000 clones listed, around 80% were seen once. Sequenced material: peripheral blood. The receptors come from a woman aged 45-59 years with acute or convalescent COVID-19.

The chain carries TRBV7-9 and TRBJ1-2; 12 nucleotides line up with TRBD1. CDR3 size: 17 residues. CDR1 and CDR2 from the germline V gene are SEHNR and FQNEAQ (reference sequence). The V segment lost 1 base and the J segment 4 bases; nucleotides outside the gene matches: 7. CDR3 sequence (DNA): TGTGCCAGCAGCTTAGGGGACAGGGGGCGAATAAGCTATGGCTACACCTTC. Amino acids: CASSLGDRGRISYGYTF.

The chain has TRBV7-9 and TRBJ1-1; no definite D call. V dropped 10 bases and J dropped 5 bases, with 14 bases sitting between them. CDR3 length: 12 amino acids. Looked up from germline, CDR1 is SEHNR and CDR2 is FQNEAQ (reference sequence). CDR3 bases: TGTGCCACCCAGGAGGGAGAAACTGAAGCTTTCTTT. Residues: CATQEGETEAFF.

J is TRBJ1-5 and V is TRBV7-2, with TRBD1 as a possible D gene (5 bases). V shed 6 bases and J shed 0 bases, with 15 bases lying between them. The CDR3 covers 16 residues. The germline CDR1 and CDR2 sequences are SGHTA and FQGNSA. In DNA form, the CDR3 reads TGTGCCAGCAGTCCCTACAGGCAGGGTAGCAATCAGCCCCAGCATTTT. It codes for CASSPYRQGSNQPQHF.

The V and J genes are TRBV10-3 and TRBJ2-3; D call uncertain. Trimming shortened V by 4 bases and J by 9 bases, and 11 bases separated the two germline ends. Germline CDR1 is ENHRY and CDR2 is SYGVKD. This CDR3 region has 12 residues. CDR3 region: CAISGDSNTQYF. The CDR3 DNA reads as TGTGCCATCAGTGGTGATAGCAACACGCAGTATTTT.

This clone came up a few times. The chain has TRBV5-1 and TRBJ2-5; tentative D call: TRBD1 (5 bases). CDR1 and CDR2 from the germline V gene are SGHRS and YFSETQ. This CDR3 comprises 11 residues. The V gene lost 5 bases and the J gene lost 13 bases, with 15 bases spanning the gap. The CDR3, as DNA: TGCGCCAGCAGGCAGACAGCCGGCTGGTACTTC. Translated: CASRQTAGWYF.

The V and J genes are TRBV3-1 (or the pseudogene TRBV3-2) and TRBJ1-1; 12 positions agree with TRBD1. V was clipped by 5 bases and J by 7 bases; unmatched bases: 8. The CDR3 runs 15 residues. Germline V gene lookup returns CDR1 LGHDT and CDR2 YNNKEL (reference sequence). DNA for the CDR3: TGTGCCAGCAGCTACACGGGACAGGGGGCAAATGAAGCTTTCTTT. Its protein is CASSYTGQGANEAFF.

The chain has TRBV5-1 and TRBJ2-3; 8 bases are a match to TRBD1. The CDR3 runs to 14 residues. The trim removed 4 bases at V and 4 bases at J, leaving 5 bases unmatched. Germline-derived CDR1 and CDR2 are SGHRS and YFSETQ. CDR3 sequence: CASSIRQGPDTQYF. The CDR3 DNA is TGCGCCAGCAGCATCCGACAGGGGCCAGATACGCAGTATTTT.

This sequence joins TRBV25-1 and TRBJ1-6; 10 nucleotides line up with TRBD1. This CDR3 has 15 residues. After removal of 6 bases from V and 9 bases from J, the junction contained 8 bases not matched to a gene. The V gene's germline CDR1 is MGHDK and CDR2 SYGVNS. The CDR3 spells CASSRQGAQISPLHF. CDR3 sequence (DNA): TGTGCCAGCAGCCGACAGGGGGCGCAAATTTCACCCCTCCACTTT.

The genes are TRBV5-4 and TRBJ2-2; maybe TRBD2 (6 bases). Germline V gene data show CDR1 as SGHNT and CDR2 as YYREEE (reference sequence). The CDR3 consists of 15 residues. V was shortened by 4 bases and J by 2 bases, with 12 bases between the two germline ends. As DNA, the CDR3 is TGTGCCAGCAGCGTCGGGGGACTTAACACCGGGGAGCTGTTTTTT. Translated, it gives CASSVGGLNTGELFF. Filled out from reference TRBV5-4 and TRBJ2-2, the complete variable domain reads ETGVTQSPTHLIKTRGQQVTLRCSSQSGHNTVSWYQQALGQGPQFIFQYYREEENGRGNFPPRFSGLQFPNYSSELNVNALELDDSALYLCASSVGGLNTGELFFGEGSRLTVL.

This clone has just a few counts. The rearrangement uses TRBV5-4 and TRBJ2-6; D unclear. This CDR3 is 13 amino acids long. CDR1 and CDR2 from the germline V gene are SGHNT and YYREEE (reference sequence). V gave up 3 bases and J gave up 4 bases, with 5 bases separating them. CDR3 protein: CASSSAGANVLTF. DNA for the CDR3: TGTGCCAGCAGCTCAGCGGGGGCCAACGTCCTGACTTTC. The full variable domain, completed using reference TRBV5-4 and TRBJ2-6, is ETGVTQSPTHLIKTRGQQVTLRCSSQSGHNTVSWYQQALGQGPQFIFQYYREEENGRGNFPPRFSGLQFPNYSSELNVNALELDDSALYLCASSSAGANVLTFGAGSRLTVL.

V gene TRBV9 combines with J gene TRBJ1-2; 7 bases align to TRBD1. The CDR3 is 13 amino acids. Unmatched junction bases numbered 7, after V lost 3 bases and J lost 8 bases. Germline CDR1 is SGDLS and CDR2 is YYNGEE. The CDR3 region has the DNA TGTGCCAGCAGCGACAGGGGTCGACGGGGCTACACCTTC. Its translation: CASSDRGRRGYTF.

The V gene is TRBV7-2, the J gene TRBJ1-2; D may be TRBD1 (5 bases). Germline V gene data show CDR1 as SGHTA and CDR2 as FQGNSA. CDR3 length equals 12 residues. V lost 5 bases and J 10 bases, leaving 14 bases between the germline ends. CDR3 in amino acids: CASSQGLEDYTF. In DNA, the CDR3 is TGTGCCAGCAGCCAGGGACTCGAGGACTACACCTTC.

The chain joins TRBV5-1 to TRBJ2-3; D might be TRBD1 (6 bases). V was shortened by 4 bases and J by 6 bases, with 15 bases between the two germline ends. CDR1 is SGHRS and CDR2 is YFSETQ in the germline V gene. This CDR3 has 14 amino acids. CDR3 coding DNA: TGCGCCAGCAGCCCTGTACAACAGGGCGATACGCAGTATTTT. Protein sequence: CASSPVQQGDTQYF.

The chain links TRBV6-2 or TRBV6-3 to TRBJ2-1, with D unclear. V was trimmed by 7 bases and J by 5 bases, leaving 15 bases between them. Germline V gene data show CDR1 as MNHEY and CDR2 as SVGEGT. The CDR3 totals 14 residues. The CDR3 sequence is CASTPRWRNNEQFF. In nucleotides, the CDR3 is TGTGCCAGCACCCCTAGATGGCGGAACAATGAGCAGTTCTTC.

About this clone itself: This specimen includes other DNA sequences encoding the same CDR3. The chain joins TRBV18 to TRBJ1-1, with D possibly being TRBD1 (6 bases). The CDR3 spans 13 residues. With 3 bases removed from V and 2 bases from J, the gap between germline ends came to 7 bases. Germline V lookup: CDR1 KGHSH, CDR2 LQKENI. CDR3 sequence (DNA): TGTGCCAGCTCACCGGACAGCAACACTGAAGCTTTCTTT. Translated, it gives CASSPDSNTEAFF.

This chain uses TRBV5-1 with TRBJ1-5, with D unclear. In germline, CDR1 is SGHRS, CDR2 YFSETQ. V lost 0 bases and J lost 3, with 13 bases in between. The length of the CDR3 is 16 residues. CDR3 region: CASSLGGQVDNQPQHF. Here the CDR3 DNA reads TGCGCCAGCAGCTTGGGAGGGCAGGTCGACAATCAGCCCCAGCATTTT.

The gene calls are TRBV2 and TRBJ2-7, with 7 bases aligning to TRBD1. CDR1 SNHLY and CDR2 FYNNEI come from the germline V gene. The V segment lost 4 bases and the J segment 3 bases; nucleotides outside the gene matches: 6. The CDR3 consists of 14 residues. The CDR3, as DNA: TGTGCCAGCAGTGGCCAGACAGGGCGCTACGAGCAGTACGTC. Its protein is CASSGQTGRYEQYV.

This clone was detected only a few times. The rearrangement links TRBV7-9 to TRBJ1-2; D remains ambiguous. Deletions cut 5 bases from V and 5 bases from J, with 9 bases between. Germline V gene lookup returns CDR1 SEHNR and CDR2 FQNEAQ (reference sequence). The CDR3 is 12 residues long. The CDR3 DNA reads as TGTGCCAGCAGCGCGGCCGATTATGGCTACACCTTC. This sequence encodes CASSAADYGYTF.

The rearrangement joins TRBV12-5 to TRBJ1-3; 7 bases agree with TRBD1. CDR1 LGHNT and CDR2 FRNRAP come from the germline V gene. Trimming removed 0 bases from V and 4 bases from J; junction bases left unmatched: 9. This CDR3 region has 17 residues. The CDR3 region is CASGLVVNRDSGNTIYF. The CDR3 region has the DNA TGTGCTAGTGGTTTGGTAGTGAACCGGGACAGCGGAAACACCATATATTTT.

This chain links TRBV6-6 with TRBJ2-3, with D tentatively TRBD2 (6 bases). CDR1 MNHNY and CDR2 SVGAGI come from the germline V gene (reference sequence). The CDR3 extends over 12 amino acids. V lost 9 bases and J lost 2, with 9 bases in between. The CDR3 bases are TGTGCCAGTGGGACTTACACAGATACGCAGTATTTT. It translates to CASGTYTDTQYF.

In this sample, this clone turned up once. V gene TRBV27 combines with J gene TRBJ1-4; D is unresolved. The CDR3 has 13 amino acids. V was clipped by 0 bases and J by 7 bases, with 6 bases between them. Per the germline V gene, CDR1 is MNHEY and CDR2 is SMNVEV (reference sequence). This chain's CDR3 is CASSLSLVEKLFF. The DNA of the CDR3 is TGTGCCAGCAGTTTATCCCTCGTTGAAAAACTGTTTTTT. Full variable domain (outside the CDR3, taken from reference TRBV27 and TRBJ1-4): EAQVTQNPRYLITVTGKKLTVTCSQNMNHEYMSWYRQDPGLGLRQIYYSMNVEVTDKGDVPEGYKVSRKEKRNFPLILESPSPNQTSLYFCASSLSLVEKLFFGSGTQLSVL.

This clone was picked up one time. The chain carries TRBV4-1 and TRBJ1-5; no definite D call. This CDR3 is built from 15 residues. The germline gives CDR1 MGHRA, CDR2 YSYEKL. Trimming stripped 4 bases from V and 6 bases from J, with 16 bases between. This CDR3 is CASSRGPGWSQPQHF. The CDR3 DNA sequence: TGCGCCAGCAGCCGAGGGCCGGGGTGGAGTCAGCCCCAGCATTTT.

This chain connects TRBV24-1 to TRBJ2-3, with 11 nucleotides matching TRBD2. CDR3 length: 18 amino acids. The V gene's germline CDR1 is KGHDR and CDR2 SFDVKD. Unmatched junction bases numbered 16, after V lost 5 bases and J lost 7 bases. CDR3 amino acids: CATSASSGGPTTLYTQYF. DNA for the CDR3: TGTGCCACCAGTGCATCTAGCGGGGGGCCGACGACTTTATATACGCAGTATTTT.

A word on this clone: One end of the junction varies from germline; a read error may be responsible. The rearrangement joins TRBV19 to TRBJ1-5, with D unclear. The CDR3 is made up of 15 amino acids. Germline lookup yields CDR1 LNHDA and CDR2 SQIVND (reference sequence). CDR3 bases: TGTACCAGTAGTATAGATGGCGGTGGCAATCAGCCCCAGCATTTT. This codes for CTSSIDGGGNQPQHF.